This T cell receptor beta chain was captured by sequencing in a study of T cells expressing NK-cell markers. Study-level background: Among the eight sequenced donors, seven tested HCMV-seropositive and one tested seronegative. The study, taken as a whole, reports: HCMV specificity of the expanded NKG2C+ T cell clones was not established. These clonotypes also led the CD3+CD56-NKG2C+ fraction in four donors.

The CDR3 covers 17 residues. CDR1 SGHTS and CDR2 YDEGEE come from the germline V gene. Note on this clonotype: As yet, its antigen is unknown.

5'RACE template switching built TCR beta cDNA with unique molecular identifiers. TCRdb reprocessed the 5' RACE reads, keeping one entry per CDR3 protein, no DNA. This sample lists some 410,000 distinct CDR3 sequences; its ten largest clones have less than 7.5%. The V call is TRBV5-8, the J call TRBJ2-4; the D call of TRBD2 rests on TCRdb alone, since no DNA is present to check it. The sequenced sample was blood T cells: a sorted CD56 or NKG2C T cell subset, CD4+ or CD8+ T cells, or bulk PBMC T cells (not recorded which). The receptor comes from a woman aged 18 to 69 in good health. The CDR3 reads CASSLSLAGPLKDIQYF.